A selection of T cell receptor beta chains follows, all from one sample in a study of T cell responses to AZD1222 COVID-19 vaccine. TCRdb keeps only in-frame clones here, not all; method: immunoSEQ multiplex PCR. The sample has about 94,000 clones; 85% are singletons. The input for sequencing was peripheral blood, taken 28 days after the second AZD1222 dose. Receptors were obtained from an adult who received the AZD1222 COVID-19 vaccine. Each CDR3 is given with its conserved first and last residue. Each record gives: CDR3 protein, V gene, CDR3 length, clone size, J gene. The size of a clone is reported for some rows only, either as once, few or many, or as a class for expanded clones.

CASRFSDRGETDTQYF,TRBV19,16,.,TRBJ2-3
CTSSQEEEVPDEQYF,TRBV1,15,.,TRBJ2-7
CASSILGLLETQYF,TRBV19,14,.,TRBJ2-5
CASNRDLAYEQYF,TRBV2,13,.,TRBJ2-7
CATSDGNREGMNTEAFF,TRBV24-1,17,.,TRBJ1-1
CASSLAGANNEQFF,TRBV6-6,14,.,TRBJ2-1
CASSYHWGGDTEAFF,TRBV6-2/TRBV6-3,15,.,TRBJ1-1
CASRRRGGQGKNIQYF,TRBV13,16,.,TRBJ2-4
CASSPDSFSGNTIYF,TRBV5-1,15,.,TRBJ1-3
CASSEVRGSVNNEQFF,TRBV2,16,.,TRBJ2-1
CASSSPISSGANVLTF,TRBV27,16,.,TRBJ2-6
CASTGGRGTQYF,TRBV19,12,once,TRBJ2-5
CASSLARGGVQETQYF,TRBV7-2,16,.,TRBJ2-5
CASSLGTSGVRGELFF,TRBV27,16,.,TRBJ2-2
CASSEPYGSPLHF,TRBV6-1,13,.,TRBJ1-6
CASSRGGSYEQYF,TRBV5-1,13,.,TRBJ2-7
CASSLTTGYGNSPLHF,TRBV5-1,16,once,TRBJ1-6
CASSQGSGQGNSPLHF,TRBV4-2,16,.,TRBJ1-6
CAVAGGSNQPQHF,TRBV2,13,.,TRBJ1-5
CASSFHYRSRTKNIQYF,TRBV28,17,.,TRBJ2-4
CASSDTQGLAQYF,TRBV6-4,13,.,TRBJ2-3
CSASPPGLAASEQFF,TRBV20-1,15,once,TRBJ2-1
CASSYLASTGELFF,TRBV6-2/TRBV6-3,14,.,TRBJ2-2
CASSYSGTGDDTIYF,TRBV2,15,.,TRBJ1-3
CASSSSGTVLWLPSYEQYF,TRBV11-2,19,.,TRBJ2-7
CASSLTPSGSTANTGELFF,TRBV7-3,19,.,TRBJ2-2
CASSLSKSLDVFF,TRBV7-3,13,.,TRBJ2-1
CASSRGLAEAFF,TRBV7-9,12,.,TRBJ1-1
CASSPLAGGLNEQFF,TRBV18,15,.,TRBJ2-1
CASSEAGLVSQETQYF,TRBV6-1,16,.,TRBJ2-5
CASSPQGETQYF,TRBV7-9,12,few,TRBJ2-5
CASNEKLFF,TRBV10-3,9,.,TRBJ1-4
CASSLYYDRQPQHF,TRBV7-2,14,.,TRBJ1-5
CASSIGTGDYGYTF,TRBV5-1,14,.,TRBJ1-2
CASSVTGAPSYEQYF,TRBV9,15,.,TRBJ2-7
CASSTPSGGNTEAFF,TRBV25-1,15,.,TRBJ1-1
CAREGSHTGELFF,TRBV30,13,.,TRBJ2-2
CASSLASLSDYSNQPQHF,TRBV7-8,18,.,TRBJ1-5
CASSEEGTALYNEQFF,TRBV10-1,16,.,TRBJ2-1
CASSFVGSFNYGYTF,TRBV28,15,.,TRBJ1-2
CASSSLYEQYF,TRBV7-2,11,few,TRBJ2-7
CASSQETGLVSNEQFF,TRBV4-3,16,.,TRBJ2-1
CARPLSDTQYF,TRBV5-1,11,.,TRBJ2-3